The text below deals with one TCR beta chain. V was pared by 3 bases and J by 5 bases, with 8 bases of the junction left unmatched. There are 14 residues in the CDR3. Germline-derived CDR1 and CDR2 are DFQATT and SNEGSKA (reference sequence). These data are taken from a study of regulatory T cells in long-lasting Graves disease. Noted time point: newly diagnosed GD, antithyroid drugs for less than 3 months. Making the TCR library involved RNA that had been extracted from PBMCs. Assembly of TCR beta libraries relied on iRepertoire HTBI primers together with Arm-PCR of CDR3 regions. In TCRdb, the multiplex PCR reads were re-called with MiXCR into one record per CDR3 protein. Here the sample spans 400,000 to 500,000 distinct CDR3 sequences, around 13% being singletons. These data were also filed under a second study, of T cells in Graves' hyperthyroidism and ophthalmopathy.

The rearrangement links TRBV20-1 to TRBJ2-7; the match to TRBD2 covers 9 bases. The specimen comprised peripheral blood mononuclear cells (PBMCs), sampled at new diagnosis, from a patient treated with antithyroid drugs. The origin of this receptor is a woman aged 45-59 years with Graves disease. CDR3 region: CSARPAGGLDEQYF. Written as DNA, the CDR3 is TGCAGTGCTAGGCCAGCGGGAGGCTTGGACGAGCAGTACTTC.